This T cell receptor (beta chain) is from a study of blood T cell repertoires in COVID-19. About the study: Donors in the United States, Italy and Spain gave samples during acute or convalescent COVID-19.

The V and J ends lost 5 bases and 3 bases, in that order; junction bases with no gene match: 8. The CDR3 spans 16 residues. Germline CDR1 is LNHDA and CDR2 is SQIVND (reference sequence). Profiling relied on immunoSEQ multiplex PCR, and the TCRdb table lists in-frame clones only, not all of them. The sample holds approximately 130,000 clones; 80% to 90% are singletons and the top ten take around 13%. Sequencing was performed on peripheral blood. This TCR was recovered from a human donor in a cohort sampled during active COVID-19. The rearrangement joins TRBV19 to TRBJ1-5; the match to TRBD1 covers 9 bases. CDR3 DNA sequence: TGTGCCAGTAGTGGGACCCGGGACAGGGTCAATCAGCCCCAGCATTTT. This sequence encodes CASSGTRDRVNQPQHF.